These 3 T cell receptor beta chains came from one sample sequenced in a study of radiation and T cells in renal cell carcinoma. This table comes from immunoSEQ multiplex PCR, and its TCRdb copy is limited to in-frame clones, with some not included. The sample lists approximately 83,000 clones, approximately 86% occurring once. Noted time point: blood 4 weeks post-SBRT, at nephrectomy. Sample treatment: 15 Gy SBRT to primary tumor, nephrectomy 4 weeks later. The source was blood, collected from a patient whose treatment included radiotherapy and nephrectomy. The receptor source for this set is a man aged 50-60 years with renal cell carcinoma.

This sequence joins TRBV25-1 and TRBJ1-2, with no clear D. The germline gives CDR1 MGHDK, CDR2 SYGVNS. Trimming took 3 bases from V and 5 from J, leaving 7 bases between them. The CDR3 sequence is 12 residues long. The CDR3 spells CASSEEGYGYTF. The CDR3 DNA sequence: TGTGCCAGCAGTGAGGAGGGTTATGGCTACACCTTC.

The chain uses TRBV29-1 and TRBJ2-7, with a possible D match to TRBD1 (5 bases). Trimming took off 4 bases at V and 3 bases at J, with 13 bases between the two ends. Germline values: CDR1 SQVTM, CDR2 ANQGSEA. The CDR3 length is 13 residues. The CDR3 sequence: CSVVWGGDYEQYF. In DNA form, the CDR3 reads TGCAGCGTTGTTTGGGGCGGAGACTACGAGCAGTACTTC.

In nucleotides, the CDR3 is TGTGCCATCAGTGAGTCGATATCGAACACTGAAGCTTTCTTT. Translating gives CAISESISNTEAFF. This sequence joins TRBV10-3 and TRBJ1-1; D is unresolved. Germline lookup yields CDR1 ENHRY and CDR2 SYGVKD. V lost 0 bases and J 1 base, leaving 6 bases between the germline ends. This CDR3 is built from 14 residues.